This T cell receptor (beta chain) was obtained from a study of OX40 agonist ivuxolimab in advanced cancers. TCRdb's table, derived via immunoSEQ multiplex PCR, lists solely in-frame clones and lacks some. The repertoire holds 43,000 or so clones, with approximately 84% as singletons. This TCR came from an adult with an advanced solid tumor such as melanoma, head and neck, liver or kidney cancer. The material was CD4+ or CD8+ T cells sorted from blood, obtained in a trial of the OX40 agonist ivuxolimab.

In DNA form, the CDR3 reads TGTGCCAGCAGCTCTAGCGGGGGGGAGGCAGATACGCAGTATTTT. Encoded protein: CASSSSGGEADTQYF. The chain employs TRBV7-2 and TRBJ2-3; 12 bases are a match to TRBD2. CDR3 size: 15 residues. The J segment lost 4 bases and the V segment lost 4 bases, leaving 3 bases of the junction unmatched. CDR1 and CDR2 from the germline V gene are SGHTA and FQGNSA.